The clone carrying this T cell receptor beta chain was detected a few times. No antigen is known for it. The sample is drawn from a study of beta chain features in type 1 diabetes. Expressed TCRB transcripts got sequenced, as all isolated RNA was reverse transcribed. Data came from immunoSEQ multiplex PCR; TCRdb stores just in-frame clones and leaves some out. This table has some 250,000 clones, about 11% appearing once. Whole-study findings and limits: The study found that naive, central memory and Treg TCRB repertoires appeared more similar in patients than in healthy donors. Within each of all four CD4+ subsets, Type 1 diabetes patients had TCRB CDR3s that were moderately but significantly shorter.

CDR3 length equals 15 residues. V dropped 3 bases and J dropped 5; count of bases not matched to a gene: 6. Germline lookup yields CDR1 LNHDA and CDR2 SQIVND (reference sequence). Sequencing used naive CD4+ T cells from blood. This chain connects TRBV19 to TRBJ1-5; the match to TRBD1 covers 8 bases. This sequence was found in a man between 25 and 39 years old with type 1 diabetes. This chain's CDR3 is CASSIRGHWDQPQHF. Here the CDR3 DNA reads TGTGCCAGTAGTATCAGGGGGCACTGGGATCAGCCCCAGCATTTT. The full variable domain, with the rest looked up from reference TRBV19 and TRBJ1-5, is DGGITQSPKYLFRKEGQNVTLSCEQNLNHDAMYWYRQDPGQGLRLIYYSQIVNDFQKGDIAEGYSVSREKKESFPLTVTSAQKNPTAFYLCASSIRGHWDQPQHFGDGTRLSIL.